A single sample gave rise to the 11 T cell receptor beta chains below, sequenced in a study of blood T cell repertoires in COVID-19. Measured with immunoSEQ multiplex PCR; TCRdb has only the in-frame clones, and not every one. The sample has more than 85,000 clones, roughly 79% seen once. Sequenced sample: peripheral blood. These receptors all come from a woman in her seventies with acute or convalescent COVID-19.

The rearrangement joins TRBV7-3 to TRBJ2-3; TRBD2 matches 9 bases. Germline loops: CDR1 SGHTA, CDR2 FQGTGA. Germline trimming cut 2 bases from V and 7 bases from J; bases unmatched to any gene: 13. The CDR3 is 17 residues long. The CDR3: CASSLEPSGNEWHTQYF. DNA for the CDR3: TGTGCCAGCAGCTTAGAGCCTAGCGGGAATGAGTGGCATACGCAGTATTTT.

The chain carries TRBV30 and TRBJ1-1, with 9 positions matching TRBD1. Germline CDR1 and CDR2: GTSNPN and SVGIG (reference sequence). The CDR3 runs 15 residues. Trimming removed 1 base from V and 3 bases from J; junction bases left unmatched: 6. CDR3 protein: CAWSEDRGGYTEAFF. CDR3 DNA sequence: TGTGCCTGGAGTGAAGACAGGGGGGGATACACTGAAGCTTTCTTT.

This rearrangement joins TRBV4-3 to TRBJ1-6; 7 bases agree with TRBD1. Per germline, CDR1 LGHNA and CDR2 YSLEER. The CDR3 is 14 amino acids. V lost 4 bases, J lost 7 bases, and 4 bases stayed unmatched. The CDR3 bases are TGCGCCAGCAGCCTGGGACAGCCGAATTCACCCCTCCACTTT. It codes for CASSLGQPNSPLHF.

This clone was counted at least ten times. The chain joins TRBV9 to TRBJ2-3, with D tentatively TRBD2 (7 bases). CDR3 length: 14 amino acids. Germline-derived CDR1 and CDR2 are SGDLS and YYNGEE. With 8 bases removed from V and 2 bases from J, the gap between germline ends came to 15 bases. The chain's CDR3 is CASGSGGPTDTQYF. CDR3 bases: TGTGCCAGTGGGTCCGGGGGGCCCACAGATACGCAGTATTTT. Using reference TRBV9 and TRBJ2-3 for the parts outside the CDR3, the full variable domain is DSGVTQTPKHLITATGQRVTLRCSPRSGDLSVYWYQQSLDQGLQFLIQYYNGEERAKGNILERFSAQQFPDLHSELNLSSLELGDSALYFCASGSGGPTDTQYFGPGTRLTVL.

The chain employs TRBV3-1 (or the pseudogene TRBV3-2) and TRBJ1-1; the D is unclear. Trimming pared 0 bases from V and 8 bases from J, leaving 13 bases between. Per germline, CDR1 LGHDT and CDR2 YNNKEL (reference sequence). The CDR3 has 14 residues. The CDR3 sequence is CASSQDLAAREAFF. Here the CDR3 DNA reads TGTGCCAGCAGCCAAGATCTTGCCGCCCGGGAAGCTTTCTTT.

The chain joins TRBV19 to TRBJ1-6; TRBD1 might be the D (5 bases). Trimming cost V 5 bases and J 5 bases, with 16 bases left between them. The CDR3 has 16 residues. Germline lookup yields CDR1 LNHDA and CDR2 SQIVND (reference sequence). The CDR3 DNA reads as TGTGCCAGTAGTCCGACAGTCCCCGGCGATAATTCACCCCTCCACTTT. Amino acids: CASSPTVPGDNSPLHF.

In DNA form, the CDR3 reads TGTGCCACTCAGACAGGGTTACTTGGAGGCTACACCTTC. Translating gives CATQTGLLGGYTF. V is TRBV19 and J is TRBJ1-2; 7 positions agree with TRBD1. Trimming cost V 10 bases and J 8 bases; bases outside gene matches: 13. This CDR3 has 13 amino acids. Germline V lookup: CDR1 LNHDA, CDR2 SQIVND (reference sequence).

V is TRBV6-5 and J is TRBJ1-4, with D maybe TRBD1 (5 bases). The CDR3 spans 16 residues. CDR1 is MNHEY and CDR2 is SVGAGI in the germline V gene. Trimming stripped 0 bases from V and 4 bases from J, with 12 bases between. The CDR3 sequence: CASSYSAAGHNEKLFF. For the CDR3, the DNA is TGTGCCAGCAGTTACTCGGCGGCAGGGCATAATGAAAAACTGTTTTTT.

The V call is TRBV6-2 or TRBV6-3, the J call TRBJ1-2, with D unclear. The CDR3 consists of 12 residues. Germline loops: CDR1 MNHEY, CDR2 SVGEGT. Trimming cost V 4 bases and J 7 bases, with 10 bases left between them. For the CDR3, the DNA is TGTGCCAGCAGTTCCCTTGGCAGTGGCTACACCTTC. Encoded protein: CASSSLGSGYTF.

CDR3 sequence (DNA): TGTGCCAGCAGGCTATCCGGGACAGGGCCCTCGTATAGCAATCAGCCCCAGCATTTT. This translates into CASRLSGTGPSYSNQPQHF. The chain combines TRBV27 with TRBJ1-5, with TRBD1 identical over 9 bases. The germline gives CDR1 MNHEY, CDR2 SMNVEV (reference sequence). J gave up 0 bases and V 6 bases, and 15 bases lay outside the gene matches. The CDR3 sequence is 19 residues long.

The V call is TRBV6-5, the J call TRBJ2-5, with 9 bases identical to TRBD1. Germline CDR1 and CDR2: MNHEY and SVGAGI. This CDR3 region has 16 residues. Trimming took 0 bases from V and 5 from J; bases not matched to a gene: 7. The DNA of the CDR3 is TGTGCCAGCAGTTACTCCAGGACAGGGGCGGTTGAGACCCAGTACTTC. Protein: CASSYSRTGAVETQYF.